One and the same sample provided the 22 T cell receptor beta chains below, sequenced in a study of shared clonotypes between healthy human individuals. Generated by immunoSEQ multiplex PCR, the TCRdb table keeps only in-frame clones and is missing some. This table holds approximately 2,300,000 clones, around 92% found once. Input material: naive CD4+ T cells from PBMCs. Subset given: CD45RA+ positively selected. The receptors stem from a man aged 18 to 30 in good health. Some clones in this sample may be carry-over from other donors' samples.

The chain links TRBV20-1 to TRBJ1-3; D is undetermined. This CDR3 region has 11 residues. V lost 2 bases and J lost 5, with 4 bases in between. Germline assignment: CDR1 DFQATT and CDR2 SNEGSKA (reference sequence). This chain's CDR3 is CSARRRNTIYF. The CDR3, as DNA: TGCAGTGCTAGACGGCGAAACACCATATATTTT.

This chain joins TRBV28 and TRBJ1-3; D may be TRBD1 (6 bases). The length of the CDR3 is 14 residues. From germline, CDR1 is MDHEN and CDR2 SYDVKM. V lost 3 bases and J 2 bases, leaving 8 bases between the germline ends. CDR3 in DNA: TGTGCCAGCAGTTTGGGGGCAACTGGAAACACCATATATTTT. Protein product: CASSLGATGNTIYF.

CDR3 sequence (DNA): TGTGCCATCTGCCCCGGGACCATCTACGAGCAGTACTTC. Residues: CAICPGTIYEQYF. The genes are TRBV10-3 and TRBJ2-7, with D tentatively TRBD1 or TRBD2 (5 bases each). Per germline, CDR1 ENHRY and CDR2 SYGVKD. The CDR3 loop spans 13 amino acids. The V end lost 8 bases, the J end lost 3 bases, and 14 bases lay between the germline ends.

Details on this clone: Distinct nucleotide sequences in the sample also encode this CDR3. The chain combines TRBV30 with TRBJ1-3; D is unclear. The CDR3 covers 13 residues. Trimming removed 2 bases from V and 0 bases from J, with 5 bases in between. CDR1 is GTSNPN and CDR2 is SVGIG in the germline V gene (reference sequence). CDR3 protein: CAWSSGSGNTIYF. As DNA, the CDR3 is TGTGCCTGGAGTTCAGGCTCTGGAAACACCATATATTTT.

The V and J genes are TRBV7-2 and TRBJ1-3; D call uncertain. The ends were cut back, 1 base at V and 7 bases at J, with 14 bases in the middle. CDR1 SGHTA and CDR2 FQGNSA come from the germline V gene. CDR3 length: 15 amino acids. The CDR3 DNA reads as TGTGCCAGCAGCTTAGAGTCAGTTATCTGGAACACCATATATTTT. Its translation is CASSLESVIWNTIYF.

As concerns this clone: The sample has other DNA sequences that encode this CDR3 too. The V gene is TRBV18, the J gene TRBJ1-1; D is uncertain. The CDR3 spans 13 residues. Trimming took off 2 bases at V and 1 base at J, with 5 bases between the two ends. In germline, CDR1 is KGHSH, CDR2 LQKENI. The CDR3 nucleotides are TGTGCCAGCTCACCATATGGGAACACTGAAGCTTTCTTT. Residues: CASSPYGNTEAFF.

J is TRBJ2-2 and V is TRBV11-2; unclear D gene. The CDR3 covers 16 residues. Germline V lookup: CDR1 SGHAT, CDR2 FQNNGV. The V end lost 2 bases, the J end lost 0 bases, and 10 bases lay between the germline ends. CDR3 DNA: TGTGCCAGCAGCTTAATTTCTCGGACGAACACCGGGGAGCTGTTTTTT. Translated: CASSLISRTNTGELFF.

The chain uses TRBV29-1 and TRBJ2-1; TRBD2 matches 10 bases. The CDR3 has 15 residues. With 4 bases clipped from V and 0 bases from J, the junction kept 3 bases outside the gene matches. Germline V gene data show CDR1 as SQVTM and CDR2 as ANQGSEA. The CDR3 bases are TGCAGCGTTGGGACTAGCGGTAACTCCTACAATGAGCAGTTCTTC. Its translation: CSVGTSGNSYNEQFF.

The V gene is TRBV6-6, the J gene TRBJ2-7, with D maybe TRBD1 (6 bases). Trimming left V 5 bases short and J 5 bases short, with 13 bases between. From germline, CDR1 is MNHNY and CDR2 SVGAGI (reference sequence). This CDR3 has 13 residues. The CDR3 loop is CASSQGGRDEQYF. CDR3 nucleotides: TGTGCCAGCAGTCAAGGGGGACGGGACGAGCAGTACTTC.

The chain combines TRBV6-6 with TRBJ2-7, with D unresolved. This CDR3 is 14 amino acids long. V was pared by 10 bases and J by 5 bases, with 21 bases between. Germline lookup yields CDR1 MNHNY and CDR2 SVGAGI (reference sequence). The DNA of the CDR3 is TGTGCCACGCATGCCCGGGCCCTCCCCGACGAGCAGTACTTC. Amino acids: CATHARALPDEQYF.

V gene TRBV27 combines with J gene TRBJ2-7; 15 bases are shared with TRBD2. The CDR3 has 16 amino acids. Germline V lookup: CDR1 MNHEY, CDR2 SMNVEV (reference sequence). V shed 6 bases and J 5 bases; nucleotides not matched to a gene: 8. CDR3 protein: CASRGGTSGRRNEQYF. The CDR3 DNA sequence: TGTGCCAGCAGAGGGGGGACTAGCGGGAGGAGGAACGAGCAGTACTTC.

This rearrangement joins TRBV4-1 to TRBJ1-1, with a weak D call TRBD1 (6 bases). Germline CDR1 and CDR2: MGHRA and YSYEKL. This CDR3 region has 17 residues. The V end was cut by 7 bases, the J end by 3 bases, with 24 bases between. The CDR3 sequence is CASNTPGGRFSDTEAFF. The DNA of the CDR3 is TGCGCCAGCAACACCCCCGGGGGCCGGTTTTCGGACACTGAAGCTTTCTTT.

The chain couples TRBV10-3 to TRBJ2-7; D unclear. V lost 5 bases and J 4 bases, leaving 9 bases between the germline ends. CDR1 ENHRY and CDR2 SYGVKD come from the germline V gene. The CDR3 runs to 12 residues. The CDR3 DNA reads as TGTGCCATCAGTTCCGGTCTGTACGAGCAGTACTTC. It is translated as CAISSGLYEQYF.

This chain links TRBV13 with TRBJ2-7; the match to TRBD1 covers 7 bases. The germline V gene has CDR1 PRHDT and CDR2 FYEKMQ (reference sequence). V lost 2 bases, J lost 4 bases, and 8 bases stayed unmatched. This CDR3 comprises 15 residues. In DNA form, the CDR3 reads TGTGCCAGCAGCTTACCGGGACAGAGTTTATACGAGCAGTACTTC. It is translated as CASSLPGQSLYEQYF.

The CDR3 is CASSLDRGHFYEQYF. CDR3 nucleotides: TGTGCCAGCAGCCTGGACAGGGGGCATTTCTACGAGCAGTACTTC. This sequence joins TRBV5-4 and TRBJ2-7, with TRBD1 identical over 11 bases. This CDR3 contains 15 residues. Germline V gives CDR1 SGHNT, CDR2 YYREEE (reference sequence). V lost 4 bases to trimming and J lost 3 bases; unmatched junction nucleotides: 6.

The CDR3 loop is CASRRALAGENEQFF. In nucleotides, the CDR3 is TGTGCCAGCAGAAGGGCGCTAGCGGGAGAGAATGAGCAGTTCTTC. V is TRBV2 and J is TRBJ2-1; 10 bases are shared with TRBD2. The CDR3 covers 15 residues. From germline, CDR1 is SNHLY and CDR2 FYNNEI. V was clipped by 6 bases and J by 7 bases; unmatched bases: 9.

The rearrangement uses TRBV28 and TRBJ1-4; 9 nucleotides agree with TRBD1. The CDR3 runs to 15 residues. Unmatched junction bases numbered 9, after V lost 6 bases and J lost 7 bases. Germline V CDR1 and CDR2: MDHEN, SYDVKM. The CDR3 DNA follows: TGTGCCAGCAGACAGGACAGGGGAACAGGTGAAAAACTGTTTTTT. This translates into CASRQDRGTGEKLFF.

On this clone: Other DNA sequences in the same sample also yield this CDR3. The chain combines TRBV7-2 with TRBJ2-3, with TRBD2 matching 14 bases. The germline gives CDR1 SGHTA, CDR2 FQGNSA. V shed 5 bases, J shed 2 bases, and the junction held 6 bases outside the gene matches. The CDR3 totals 17 residues. CDR3 amino acids: CASSPRTSGRPTDTQYF. The CDR3 region has the DNA TGTGCCAGCAGCCCCCGGACTAGCGGGAGGCCCACAGATACGCAGTATTTT.

The CDR3 DNA is TGCGCCAGCAGCTTGGGGGGGCACGACACAGATACGCAGTATTTT. Amino acid sequence: CASSLGGHDTDTQYF. The V and J genes are TRBV5-1 and TRBJ2-3; D may be TRBD1 (6 bases). V shed 0 bases and J shed 2 bases, with 10 bases lying between them. The CDR3 is made up of 15 amino acids. Germline CDR1 is SGHRS and CDR2 is YFSETQ.

The chain uses TRBV5-1 and TRBJ2-7; D is possibly TRBD1 (6 bases). Trimming cost V 4 bases and J 6 bases, with 14 bases left between them. Germline V gives CDR1 SGHRS, CDR2 YFSETQ. The CDR3 is 13 residues long. CDR3 sequence reads: CASSQDSISEQYF. CDR3 nucleotide sequence: TGCGCCAGCAGCCAGGACAGTATCAGCGAGCAGTACTTC.

The J gene is TRBJ2-5, the V gene TRBV7-8; 12 positions match TRBD2. Trimming took 4 bases from V and 1 from J; bases not matched to a gene: 7. Germline loops: CDR1 SGHVS, CDR2 FQNEAQ. The CDR3 consists of 17 residues. CDR3 in DNA: TGTGCCAGCAGCTCCCTGGGGGGACTAGCGGGCCAAGAGACCCAGTACTTC. Its translation: CASSSLGGLAGQETQYF.

The chain employs TRBV7-2 and TRBJ2-1; TRBD2 aligns across 7 bases. The CDR3 length is 12 residues. CDR1 is SGHTA and CDR2 is FQGNSA in the germline V gene. V lost 8 bases and J lost 4; bases outside the gene matches: 2. In DNA, the CDR3 is TGTGCCAGCGGGGGGGGTTACAATGAGCAGTTCTTC. Its protein product is CASGGGYNEQFF. Based on the CDR3 plus reference TRBV7-2 and TRBJ2-1, the full variable domain is GAGVSQSPSNKVTEKGKDVELRCDPISGHTALYWYRQSLGQGLEFLIYFQGNSAPDKSGLPSDRFSAERTGGSVSTLTIQRTQQEDSAVYLCASGGGYNEQFFGPGTRLTVL.